Listed here is a single TCR beta chain. What this receptor recognizes is not known. No qualities accompany the bases; no much larger clone lies one base away. At diagnosis, peripheral blood, uninvolved tumor-adjacent lung and tumor were collected and were preserved as a mix of fresh-frozen and FFPE material. For TCR repertoire profiling, blood samples were analyzed as peripheral blood mononuclear cells. TCR beta CDR3 regions were sequenced from DNA using the immunoSEQ Assay. Per the authors' processing: To compute T cell density, TCR beta template counts were normalized to usable DNA, which was estimated by amplifying housekeeping genes. The preseqR package was used to estimate richness by extrapolating to 400,000 templates for PBMC samples and to 120,000 templates for tissue samples. Clonality was taken to be one minus Pielou's evenness. Tissue-enriched TCRs were identified through differential abundance testing performed on productive amino-acid clonotypes, with a minimum total count of 5 and an alpha of 0.1. Repertoire overlap between compartments was quantified with the Jaccard Index and Morisita Overlap Index. GLIPH grouped TCR beta CDR3s together with public tetramer-defined viral CDR3s, and a viral motif had to include at least three viral sequences and show V-gene enrichment. The immuneACCESS repertoire file appears here via TCRdb, limited to in-frame rearrangements. These files lack a portion of the clones; in checked studies, under half of the deficit traces to unresolved V genes, and the cause of the others is not known. The V and J calls and clone size were taken over from that table, and D and trimming were inferred from the DNA. The sample table shows under 40,000 clones, and roughly 82% are seen once. The top ten constitute 15% to 20% of the sample.

The trim is 4 bases for V and 0 bases for J, with a gap of 7 bases between the germline ends. The CDR3 runs 13 amino acids, cysteine and phenylalanine included. The retained sequence is limited to the CDR3, 39 bases, with the frame set at the first base. From a lookup of the germline V gene, CDR1 and CDR2 are SQVTM and ANQGSEA. This sample was included in a study of T cells in localized non-small cell lung cancer (dated by TCRdb to 2020 to 2021). With respect to the entire study: Comparing tumors with uninvolved tumor-adjacent lungs, the study looked at the T cell repertoires of a few hundred patients with early-stage NSCLC. The cohort was made up of approximately 250 treatment-naive NSCLC patients whose localized lung tumors had been resected. Of the NSCLC patients, over 120 were male and approximately 97 were female, and the mean age was around 70 years.

Overall study results and their limits: Because the study design was exploratory, TCR variables were selected using unadjusted p-values without false-discovery rate correction. Uninvolved tumor-adjacent lung showed the highest T cell clonality, higher than tumor, which suggests more focused antigenic responses in the adjacent lung. Because multi-region sequencing of the tumors was not done, intratumor heterogeneity could not be ruled out. Longer overall survival was associated with higher blood T cell density, whereas shorter survival was associated with higher adjacent-lung clonality. Of the top 100 tumor clones, a median of approximately 60 were detected in paired uninvolved adjacent lung; 28 were also among that lung's top 100.

This receptor was taken from a male donor at least 60 years old with stage III squamous cell lung carcinoma. The source material was peripheral blood, sampled before any cancer treatment. This sequence uses TRBV29-1 and TRBJ1-3, with the D segment identity uncertain. This receptor has the CDR3 CSVAESSGNTIYF. DNA sequence: TGCAGCGTTGCAGAAAGCTCTGGAAACACCATATATTTT.